Listed below are T cell receptor beta chains from one sample, sequenced in a study of cytomegalovirus exposure and HLA in healthy donors. Method: immunoSEQ multiplex PCR; TCRdb's copy keeps in-frame clones and lacks some. Counted here are about 130,000 clones, 60% to 80% occurring once; the ten biggest clones make up around 2%. The sequencing sample was made of PBMCs. The receptors originated from a man under 40 in good health and CMV-seronegative. CDR3s include the opening cysteine and the closing phenylalanine or tryptophan. D genes are given only for firm matches. Size is omitted from some rows. Given values are once, few, many or a class for expanded clones.

few,TRBV7-9,TRBJ2-1,-,CASSLEGASDWHEQFF,TGTGCCAGCAGCTTAGAGGGAGCCTCCGACTGGCATGAGCAGTTCTTC
few,TRBV5-4,TRBJ2-3,TRBD1,CASSKGQGTTDTQYF,TGTGCCAGCAGCAAGGGACAGGGAACCACAGATACGCAGTATTTT
-,TRBV6-6,TRBJ1-2,TRBD1,CASSSDREYGYTF,TGTGCCAGCAGCTCGGACAGGGAGTATGGCTACACCTTC
-,TRBV14,TRBJ2-3,-,CASSQVSSALRADTQYF,TGTGCCAGCAGCCAAGTTTCCAGCGCCCTGAGGGCAGATACGCAGTATTTT
-,TRBV30,TRBJ1-5,-,CAWSRGGEQPQHF,TGTGCCTGGAGTAGGGGGGGCGAACAGCCCCAGCATTTT
-,TRBV9,TRBJ2-7,TRBD2,CASSPGTSGYEQYF,TGTGCCAGCAGCCCAGGGACTAGCGGCTACGAGCAGTACTTC
-,TRBV27,TRBJ2-4,TRBD1,CASSWDRENIQYF,TGTGCCAGCAGTTGGGACAGGGAAAACATTCAGTACTTC
-,TRBV7-2,TRBJ2-3,-,CASSYGLGDTQYF,TGTGCCAGCAGCTACGGACTCGGGGATACGCAGTATTTT
-,TRBV19,TRBJ2-1,-,CASSPSVGRVLNNEQFF,TGTGCCAGTAGCCCTTCGGTTGGGCGGGTGCTCAACAATGAGCAGTTCTTC
-,TRBV5-6,TRBJ2-7,-,CASSLTRPIYEQYF,TGTGCCAGCAGCTTGACTAGGCCGATCTACGAGCAGTACTTC
-,TRBV2,TRBJ1-1,-,CASNSLNTEAFF,TGTGCCAGCAACAGCTTGAACACTGAAGCTTTCTTT
-,TRBV7-2,TRBJ2-5,TRBD2,CASRSSGVRETQYF,TGTGCCAGCAGATCTAGCGGGGTCCGAGAGACCCAGTACTTC
-,TRBV5-1,TRBJ2-7,TRBD2,CASSLALAGSYSYEQYF,TGCGCCAGCAGCTTGGCTCTAGCGGGCTCGTACTCCTACGAGCAGTACTTC
-,TRBV30,TRBJ2-7,TRBD1,CAWSPGQSYEQYF,TGTGCCTGGAGCCCGGGACAGAGCTACGAGCAGTACTTC
-,TRBV25-1,TRBJ2-7,-,CASSEYRQPTYEQYF,TGTGCCAGCAGTGAATATCGACAGCCTACCTACGAGCAGTACTTC
-,TRBV10-3,TRBJ2-1,-,CATRGEYNEQFF,TGTGCCACTAGGGGTGAATACAATGAGCAGTTCTTC
-,TRBV6-5,TRBJ1-4,-,CASSVIGGKLFF,TGTGCCAGCAGTGTTATAGGGGGAAAACTGTTTTTT
-,TRBV6-6,TRBJ2-7,TRBD1,CASTRETGQGVGEQYF,TGTGCCAGCACCCGAGAAACGGGACAGGGGGTTGGCGAGCAGTACTTC
once,TRBV7-9,TRBJ2-3,TRBD2,CASSLEAGADTQYF,TGTGCCAGCAGCTTAGAAGCGGGAGCCGATACGCAGTATTTT
-,TRBV18,TRBJ1-1,TRBD1,CASSPDRANTEAFF,TGTGCCAGCTCACCAGACAGGGCGAACACTGAAGCTTTCTTT
-,TRBV6-1,TRBJ2-7,TRBD2,CASSELRGSWQQYF,TGTGCCAGCAGTGAATTACGCGGGAGTTGGCAGCAGTACTTC
-,TRBV21-1,TRBJ2-6,-,CASSKALRASGANVLTF,TGTGCCAGCAGCAAAGCGCTGAGAGCCTCTGGGGCCAACGTCCTGACTTTC
-,TRBV5-4,TRBJ2-1,TRBD2,CASRPPGLASTDEQFF,TGTGCCAGCAGACCACCGGGACTAGCGAGTACCGATGAGCAGTTCTTC
-,TRBV7-2,TRBJ2-3,-,CASSSRRSGTDTQYF,TGTGCCAGCAGTTCCCGGAGGTCGGGCACAGATACGCAGTATTTT
few,TRBV7-6,TRBJ2-7,TRBD2,CASSSTSGRDEQYF,TGTGCCAGCAGCTCCACGAGCGGGAGAGACGAGCAGTACTTC
-,TRBV5-4,TRBJ2-1,TRBD2,CASRPLAGGYNEQFF,TGTGCCAGCAGACCGTTAGCGGGAGGGTACAATGAGCAGTTCTTC
once,TRBV27,TRBJ2-1,TRBD2,CASTGGILAVGNEQFF,TGTGCCAGCACCGGCGGGATACTAGCGGTCGGTAATGAGCAGTTCTTC
-,TRBV27,TRBJ2-1,TRBD2,CASSLSSGGHEQFF,TGTGCCAGCAGTTTAAGCTCGGGGGGACATGAGCAGTTCTTC